Below are 10 T cell receptor beta chains sequenced from a single sample in a study of shared clonotypes between healthy human individuals. Using immunoSEQ multiplex PCR, the repertoire was profiled, and TCRdb retains in-frame clones only, with some absent. Here the sample spans a few million clones, just under 95% being singletons. Sequenced material: naive CD4+ T cells from PBMCs. Noted subset: CD45RA+ positively selected. These receptors all come from a man aged 18 to 29 in good health. Some clones in this sample may be carry-over from other donors' samples.

The chain employs TRBV7-9 and TRBJ2-7, with 8 bases matching TRBD1. The CDR3 extends over 15 amino acids. Germline V gene data show CDR1 as SEHNR and CDR2 as FQNEAQ (reference sequence). Unmatched junction bases numbered 6, after V lost 3 bases and J lost 2 bases. CDR3 nucleotides: TGTGCCAGCAGCTTCACAGGGGGTTTCGCCTACGAGCAGTACTTC. Translation gives CASSFTGGFAYEQYF. Complete variable domain (other parts from reference TRBV7-9 and TRBJ2-7): DTGVSQNPRHKITKRGQNVTFRCDPISEHNRLYWYRQTLGQGPEFLTYFQNEAQLEKSRLLSDRFSAERPKGSFSTLEIQRTEQGDSAMYLCASSFTGGFAYEQYFGPGTRLTVT.

V is TRBV6-5 and J is TRBJ1-1; possible D gene TRBD1, 6 bases. Germline-derived CDR1 and CDR2 are MNHEY and SVGAGI. With 5 bases removed from V and 11 bases from J, the gap between germline ends came to 18 bases. The CDR3 has 13 amino acids. The CDR3 is CASSPTGTPRAFF. Written as DNA, the CDR3 is TGTGCCAGCAGTCCGACCGGGACACCCCGGGCTTTCTTT.

The chain has TRBV18 and TRBJ2-3; D perhaps matches TRBD1 (6 bases). With 0 bases removed from V and 1 base from J, the gap between germline ends came to 11 bases. Germline V gene sequence: CDR1 KGHSH, CDR2 LQKENI. The CDR3 is 16 amino acids. This chain's CDR3 is CASSPPARGGTDTQYF. Here the CDR3 DNA reads TGTGCCAGCTCACCACCGGCCAGGGGCGGCACAGATACGCAGTATTTT.

The chain employs TRBV5-1 and TRBJ2-1; 11 bases are a match to TRBD2. The CDR3 contains 17 residues. In germline, CDR1 is SGHRS, CDR2 YFSETQ. J was trimmed by 7 bases and V by 1 base; bases with no gene match: 10. Here the CDR3 reads CASSLLGSLAGGNEQFF. CDR3 nucleotide sequence: TGCGCCAGCAGCTTGTTAGGGTCCTTAGCGGGAGGGAATGAGCAGTTCTTC.

This chain joins TRBV27 and TRBJ2-5, with 9 bases identical to TRBD2. This CDR3 contains 16 residues. The germline V gene encodes CDR1 MNHEY and CDR2 SMNVEV (reference sequence). The trim removed 5 bases at V and 5 bases at J, leaving 12 bases unmatched. CDR3 residues: CASSPLAGGVLETQYF. The CDR3 DNA follows: TGTGCCAGCAGTCCCCTGGCGGGAGGGGTTCTGGAGACCCAGTACTTC.

J is TRBJ1-1 and V is TRBV30; D gene uncertain. The V end was cut by 3 bases, the J end by 11 bases, with 10 bases between. CDR1 is GTSNPN, CDR2 SVGIG, per germline (reference sequence). This CDR3 has 10 amino acids. CDR3 sequence reads: CAWRIQEAFF. CDR3 in DNA: TGTGCCTGGAGAATTCAAGAGGCTTTCTTT. Drawing the rest from reference TRBV30 and TRBJ1-1, the complete variable domain is SQTIHQWPATLVQPVGSPLSLECTVEGTSNPNLYWYRQAAGRGLQLLFYSVGIGQISSEVPQNLSASRPQDRQFILSSKKLLLSDSGFYLCAWRIQEAFFGQGTRLTVV.

The chain couples TRBV30 to TRBJ1-5; no definite D call. The CDR3 contains 14 residues. The germline gives CDR1 GTSNPN, CDR2 SVGIG (reference sequence). V lost 2 bases to trimming and J lost 5 bases, with 13 bases between them. The CDR3 nucleotides are TGTGCCTGGAGTTCGACCCTCTGGGATCAGCCCCAGCATTTT. Translation gives CAWSSTLWDQPQHF.

Details on this clone: The junction shows a germline mismatch at one end, possibly a read error. V gene TRBV7-2 combines with J gene TRBJ1-6; no definite D call. The CDR3 runs 12 residues. Germline CDR1 is SGHTA and CDR2 is FQGNSA. The CDR3 spells CASSLAGSPLHF. CDR3 sequence (DNA): TGTGCCAGCAGCCTAGCGGGGTCACCCCTCCACTTT.

The rearrangement links TRBV16 to TRBJ2-4, with a weak D call TRBD2 (5 bases). V was pared by 6 bases and J by 0 bases, with 9 bases between. Germline V gene data show CDR1 as KGHSY and CDR2 as FQNENV. This CDR3 is 14 amino acids long. Here the CDR3 reads CASSKTKAKNIQYF. Here the CDR3 DNA reads TGTGCCAGCAGTAAGACTAAAGCCAAAAACATTCAGTACTTC.

Here the CDR3 reads CASSPQGERTQYF. DNA for the CDR3: TGTGCCAGCAGTCCCCAGGGTGAACGGACCCAGTACTTC. The V call is TRBV28, the J call TRBJ2-5; tentatively, D is TRBD1 (5 bases). The CDR3 loop spans 13 amino acids. The V end lost 5 bases, the J end lost 7 bases, and 14 bases lay between the germline ends. The germline V gene encodes CDR1 MDHEN and CDR2 SYDVKM.